Listed here are 9 T cell receptor beta chains from one sample, sequenced in a study of OX40 agonist ivuxolimab in advanced cancers. Sequenced by immunoSEQ multiplex PCR; TCRdb stores in-frame clones only, minus some. Of tens of thousands of clones listed, approximately 89% were seen once; the top ten hold around a sixth. The sample in question was CD4+ or CD8+ T cells sorted from blood, obtained in a trial of the OX40 agonist ivuxolimab. These receptors originate from an adult with an advanced solid tumor such as melanoma, head and neck, liver or kidney cancer.

The rearrangement links TRBV7-8 to TRBJ1-2, with 8 bases lining up with TRBD1. With 5 bases clipped from V and 2 bases from J, the junction kept 7 bases outside the gene matches. CDR1 SGHVS and CDR2 FQNEAQ come from the germline V gene. The CDR3 covers 15 residues. CDR3 bases: TGTGCCAGCAGCACCTGGACAGGGTGGAACTATGGCTACACCTTC. Its translation is CASSTWTGWNYGYTF.

The chain carries TRBV5-1 and TRBJ2-7; D perhaps matches TRBD1 (6 bases). Germline lookup yields CDR1 SGHRS and CDR2 YFSETQ. Deletions cut 1 base from V and 2 bases from J, with 10 bases between. There are 14 residues in the CDR3. CDR3 sequence: CASSLRTVPYEQYF. In DNA form, the CDR3 reads TGCGCCAGCAGCTTGAGGACAGTGCCCTACGAGCAGTACTTC.

The CDR3 nucleotides read TGTGCCAGCAGCTTAGTAGGGGCCGACTTGCTACAGGGGGAGACCCAGTACTTC. Translation gives CASSLVGADLLQGETQYF. V is TRBV7-2 and J is TRBJ2-5; 7 nucleotides match TRBD1. V trimming: 1 base; J trimming: 5 bases; junction bases outside the gene matches: 16. Germline loops: CDR1 SGHTA, CDR2 FQGNSA. The CDR3 runs to 18 residues.

The V and J genes are TRBV11-2 and TRBJ2-7; 8 positions agree with TRBD1. Unmatched junction bases numbered 4, after V lost 3 bases and J lost 3 bases. In germline, CDR1 is SGHAT, CDR2 FQNNGV. The CDR3 covers 14 residues. The CDR3 sequence: CASSFSTGVYEQYF. DNA for the CDR3: TGTGCCAGCAGCTTTTCGACAGGGGTCTACGAGCAGTACTTC.

The chain is built from TRBV6-1 and TRBJ1-5; D might be TRBD1 (5 bases). The germline CDR1 and CDR2 sequences are MNHNS and SASEGT. Trimming pared 5 bases from V and 5 bases from J, leaving 10 bases between. The CDR3 spans 13 residues. The CDR3 DNA follows: TGTGCCAGCAGTCTGGGGGTACATCAGCCCCAGCATTTT. It is translated as CASSLGVHQPQHF.

Here the CDR3 reads CASSLGGQGLYEQYF. CDR3 in DNA: TGTGCCAGCAGTTTAGGGGGACAGGGGCTTTACGAGCAGTACTTC. This chain links TRBV27 with TRBJ2-7; 10 bases are shared with TRBD1. The length of the CDR3 is 15 residues. J gave up 4 bases and V 2 bases, and 5 bases lay outside the gene matches. Per germline, CDR1 MNHEY and CDR2 SMNVEV (reference sequence).

J is TRBJ2-3 and V is TRBV9; 11 bases line up with TRBD2. Germline V gives CDR1 SGDLS, CDR2 YYNGEE. This CDR3 contains 15 residues. V was pared by 4 bases and J by 2 bases, with 3 bases of the junction left unmatched. In nucleotides, the CDR3 is TGTGCCAGCAGCCCTAGCGGGGGGATCACAGATACGCAGTATTTT. Its translation: CASSPSGGITDTQYF.

This chain links TRBV29-1 with TRBJ1-1; possibly TRBD1 for D (5 bases). CDR1 and CDR2 (germline): SQVTM, ANQGSEA. The CDR3 contains 17 residues. V was shortened by 3 bases and J by 1 base, with 21 bases between the two germline ends. The CDR3 spells CSVEGGMSRAKNTEAFF. The CDR3 bases are TGCAGCGTTGAGGGGGGGATGAGCAGGGCTAAGAACACTGAAGCTTTCTTT.

The CDR3 region is CASSLTSSPSEQFF. The CDR3 region has the DNA TGCGCCAGCAGCTTGACCTCTAGCCCTTCTGAGCAGTTCTTC. The V gene is TRBV5-1, the J gene TRBJ2-1, with D perhaps matching TRBD2 (5 bases). This CDR3 has 14 amino acids. Per the germline V gene, CDR1 is SGHRS and CDR2 is YFSETQ. V lost 1 base and J lost 9, with 14 bases in between.